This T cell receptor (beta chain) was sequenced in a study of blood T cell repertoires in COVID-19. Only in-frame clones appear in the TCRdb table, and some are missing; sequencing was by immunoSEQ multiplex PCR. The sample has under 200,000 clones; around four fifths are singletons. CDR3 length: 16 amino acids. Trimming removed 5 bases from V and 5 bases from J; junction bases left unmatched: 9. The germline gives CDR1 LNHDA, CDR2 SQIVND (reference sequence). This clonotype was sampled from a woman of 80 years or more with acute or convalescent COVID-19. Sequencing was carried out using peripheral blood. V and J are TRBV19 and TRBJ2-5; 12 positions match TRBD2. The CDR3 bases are TGTGCCAGTAGTTCGCCTAGCGGGAGGGCCGCGGAGACCCAGTACTTC. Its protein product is CASSSPSGRAAETQYF.